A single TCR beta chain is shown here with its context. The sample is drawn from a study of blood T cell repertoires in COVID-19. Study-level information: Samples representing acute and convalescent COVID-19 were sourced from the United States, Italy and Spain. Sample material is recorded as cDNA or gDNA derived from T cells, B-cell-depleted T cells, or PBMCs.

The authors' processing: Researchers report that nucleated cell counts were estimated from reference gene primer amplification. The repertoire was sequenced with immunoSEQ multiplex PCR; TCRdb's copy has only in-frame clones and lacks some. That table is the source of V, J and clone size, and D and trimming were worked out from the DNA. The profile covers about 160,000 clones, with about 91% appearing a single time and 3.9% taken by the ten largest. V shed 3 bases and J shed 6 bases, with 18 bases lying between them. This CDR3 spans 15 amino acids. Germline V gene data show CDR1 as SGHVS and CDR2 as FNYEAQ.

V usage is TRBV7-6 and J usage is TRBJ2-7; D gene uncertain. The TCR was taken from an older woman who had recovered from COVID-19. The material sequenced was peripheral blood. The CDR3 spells CASSFLSGSVGEQYF. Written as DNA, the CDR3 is TGTGCCAGCAGCTTTTTGTCCGGGTCCGTGGGCGAGCAGTACTTC.